Described below is a single TCR beta chain sequence and its context. Deletions cut 3 bases from V and 5 bases from J, with 17 bases between. The CDR3 runs to 15 residues. Looked up from germline, CDR1 is SGHNT and CDR2 is YYREEE (reference sequence). TCRdb's copy holds only in-frame clones and misses some; the assay was immunoSEQ multiplex PCR. The sample holds 65,000 to 80,000 clones; about 90% are singletons and the top ten take about 4.8%. The data originate from a study of blood T cell repertoires in COVID-19. Study details: COVID-19 samples from acute and convalescent phases originated in the United States, Italy and Spain.

Sample: peripheral blood. The source is a man aged 50 or older with active COVID-19. The rearrangement joins TRBV5-4 to TRBJ1-1; no clear D gene. The CDR3 DNA is TGTGCCAGCAGCTCGTTGTCTTCGGGAGGGACTGAAGCTTTCTTT. Translated: CASSSLSSGGTEAFF.